One T cell receptor (beta chain) is described in this entry. Its antigen is still unknown. The method was immunoSEQ multiplex PCR; TCRdb's version includes in-frame clones alone and lacks a portion of them. The sample lists more than 450,000 clones, 79% occurring once. Trimming removed 5 bases from V and 6 bases from J, with 7 bases in between. CDR3 length equals 12 residues. From germline, CDR1 is SGHAT and CDR2 FQNNGV. This sample stems from a study of shared clonotypes between healthy human individuals. Study observations and caveats: Exclusively blood specimens were collected; tissue repertoires likely differ.

The receptor comes from a woman between 35 and 50 years old in good health. Some clones in this sample may be carry-over from other donors' samples. The rearrangement joins TRBV11-2 to TRBJ1-4; TRBD1 might be the D (5 bases). The material sequenced was PBMCs. The CDR3 is CASSKGHEKLFF. The CDR3 DNA reads as TGTGCCAGCAGCAAGGGGCATGAAAAACTGTTTTTT.